This T cell receptor (beta chain) was recovered during a study of T cells in Graves' hyperthyroidism and ophthalmopathy. The CDR3 loop spans 13 amino acids. The germline gives CDR1 DFQATT, CDR2 SNEGSKA (reference sequence). V gave up 6 bases and J gave up 6 bases; unmatched junction bases: 7. The study enrolled patients aged 18 to 65 with newly diagnosed hyperthyroidism of under 2 months' duration. The PBMCs studied were ones that came from roughly 11 ml fresh peripheral blood. A remark on this clonotype: Antigen: not known.

The source material, RNA transcripts, was used to amplify TCR beta CDR3 regions. The TCR CDR3 was amplified in a first-round RT-PCR using the HTBI primer set. TCRdb re-analysed the multiplex PCR reads in MiXCR, keeping a single row per CDR3 protein. The table has more than 300,000 distinct CDR3 sequences, around 14% seen once. Study outcomes and limitations: Within blood appeared most thyroid clonotypes that had expanded above 0.001. Stable hyperthyroidism was told apart from ophthalmopathy by a model built on 13 V-J features.

The V gene is TRBV20-1, the J gene TRBJ1-2, with TRBD1 identical over 10 bases. The source of this sequence is an older woman with Graves' hyperthyroidism. The sequenced sample was blood. The CDR3 sequence is CSAPGQGVHGYTF. In nucleotides, the CDR3 is TGCAGTGCGCCAGGACAGGGGGTGCATGGCTACACCTTC.